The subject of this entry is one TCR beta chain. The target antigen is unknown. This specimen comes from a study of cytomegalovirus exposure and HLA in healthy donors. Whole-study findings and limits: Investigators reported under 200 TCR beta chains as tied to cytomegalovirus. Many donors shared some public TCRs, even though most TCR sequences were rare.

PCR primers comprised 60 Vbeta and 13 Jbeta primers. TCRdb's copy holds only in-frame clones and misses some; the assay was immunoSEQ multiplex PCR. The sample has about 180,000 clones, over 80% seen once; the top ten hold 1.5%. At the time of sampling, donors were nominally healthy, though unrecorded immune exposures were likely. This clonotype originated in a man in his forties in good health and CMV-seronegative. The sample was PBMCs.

DNA of the CDR3: TGTGCCAGCAGCCGCGACAGGGGAGGAACTGAAGCTTTCTTT. Its translation: CASSRDRGGTEAFF. The gene calls are TRBV7-3 and TRBJ1-1; 8 bases align to TRBD1. Germline CDR1 is SGHTA and CDR2 is FQGTGA. This CDR3 has 14 residues. V trimming: 5 bases; J trimming: 5 bases; junction bases outside the gene matches: 7.